This T cell receptor (beta chain) emerged from a study of T cell responses to AZD1222 COVID-19 vaccine. Germline CDR1 KGHDR, CDR2 SFDVKD. CDR3 length equals 14 residues. V was cut by 5 bases and J by 6 bases, with 13 bases left in between. In regard to this clone: Its antigen is unidentified.

Sequencing used immunoSEQ multiplex PCR; TCRdb keeps in-frame clones, though not all of them. The data show some 180,000 clones, 85% to 95% seen once. Points from the study as a whole: None of the repertoires were sampled until the peak T cell response had passed.

The source was peripheral blood, collected on day 0 of AZD1222 vaccination. The V and J genes are TRBV24-1 and TRBJ2-1, with a weak D call TRBD2 (5 bases). The receptor comes from an adult in good health. CDR3 in amino acids: CATSGGSTPNEQFF. As DNA, the CDR3 is TGTGCCACCAGTGGAGGGAGTACCCCCAATGAGCAGTTCTTC.